Presented here are 21 T cell receptor beta chains from one specimen sequenced in a study of cytomegalovirus exposure and HLA in healthy donors. The study ran its PCR with 60 Vbeta and 13 Jbeta primers. Assay: immunoSEQ multiplex PCR; the TCRdb copy retains only in-frame clones and omits some. The table records about 130,000 clones, around 77% of them present only once. Specimen: PBMCs. These receptors all stem from a woman between 50 and 59 years old in good health and CMV-seronegative.

This clone was counted a single time. The J gene is TRBJ2-1, the V gene TRBV7-2; 9 bases agree with TRBD2. Germline assignment: CDR1 SGHTA and CDR2 FQGNSA. Trimming cost V 4 bases and J 1 base; bases outside gene matches: 5. CDR3 length equals 16 residues. The CDR3 nucleotides read TGTGCCAGCAGCTCGGGACTAGCCATTTCCTACAATGAGCAGTTCTTC. This encodes CASSSGLAISYNEQFF.

The chain employs TRBV5-4 and TRBJ2-7; D perhaps matches TRBD2 (5 bases). The CDR3 spans 15 residues. Germline assignment: CDR1 SGHNT and CDR2 YYREEE (reference sequence). V dropped 4 bases and J dropped 3 bases, with 17 bases sitting between them. Here the CDR3 reads CASSPSSASLYEQYF. The CDR3 bases are TGTGCCAGCAGCCCAAGTAGCGCCTCTCTCTACGAGCAGTACTTC.

This chain uses TRBV18 with TRBJ2-2; 14 bases fit TRBD2. The germline CDR1 and CDR2 sequences are KGHSH and LQKENI. Losses at the gene ends were 4 bases for V and 4 bases for J; bases not matched to a gene: 8. CDR3 length: 18 residues. The CDR3 DNA reads as TGTGCCAGCTCACGCGGACTAGCGGGAGGAGCTATCACCGGGGAGCTGTTTTTT. Protein sequence: CASSRGLAGGAITGELFF.

The genes are TRBV6-5 and TRBJ2-3, with D possibly TRBD2 on 5 matching bases. The germline gives CDR1 MNHEY, CDR2 SVGAGI. The CDR3 runs 13 residues. V dropped 5 bases and J dropped 3 bases, with 9 bases sitting between them. The CDR3, as DNA: TGTGCCAGCAGTGACCGGAGGACAGATACGCAGTATTTT. Translating it yields CASSDRRTDTQYF.

The gene calls are TRBV5-4 and TRBJ2-5; TRBD2 matches 9 bases. Germline-derived CDR1 and CDR2 are SGHNT and YYREEE (reference sequence). The CDR3 extends over 14 amino acids. V was clipped by 0 bases and J by 5 bases; unmatched bases: 2. CDR3 sequence reads: CASSLAAGGETQYF. CDR3 DNA sequence: TGTGCCAGCAGCTTGGCAGCGGGAGGTGAGACCCAGTACTTC. Full variable domain (outside the CDR3, taken from reference TRBV5-4 and TRBJ2-5): ETGVTQSPTHLIKTRGQQVTLRCSSQSGHNTVSWYQQALGQGPQFIFQYYREEENGRGNFPPRFSGLQFPNYSSELNVNALELDDSALYLCASSLAAGGETQYFGPGTRLLVL.

The gene calls are TRBV28 and TRBJ1-2; TRBD1 matches at 9 bases. The CDR3 is made up of 17 amino acids. The germline gives CDR1 MDHEN, CDR2 SYDVKM. Unmatched junction bases numbered 16, after V lost 5 bases and J lost 6 bases. The DNA of the CDR3 is TGTGCCAGCAGTGGGATGGGGAAACAGGGGGCAATTCATGGCTACACCTTC. This codes for CASSGMGKQGAIHGYTF.

A word on this clone: This sample includes further DNA sequences coding for the same CDR3. The gene calls are TRBV7-9 and TRBJ2-3; D not resolved. This CDR3 has 14 residues. Germline loops: CDR1 SEHNR, CDR2 FQNEAQ (reference sequence). V lost 3 bases and J lost 0, with 7 bases in between. CDR3 sequence reads: CASSLTASTDTQYF. The CDR3 bases are TGTGCCAGCAGCTTGACTGCAAGCACAGATACGCAGTATTTT.

V and J are TRBV27 and TRBJ1-1; possibly TRBD1 for D (6 bases). Between the trimmed V and J ends, which lost 8 bases and 1 base, there was a span of 14 bases. The CDR3 loop spans 14 amino acids. CDR1 is MNHEY and CDR2 is SMNVEV in the germline V gene (reference sequence). The CDR3 sequence is CASRRSDRNTEAFF. For the CDR3, the DNA is TGTGCCAGCCGAAGATCGGACAGGAACACTGAAGCTTTCTTT.

The chain recombines TRBV21-1 with TRBJ1-4; the D call of TRBD1 is as the table states it, not checked on the DNA. TRBV21-1 is shown as a pseudogene. This CDR3 is built from 15 residues. CDR3 in DNA: TGTGCCAGCAGCAATTATGGACAGGGGAATGAAAAACTGTTTTTT. Translating it yields CASSNYGQGNEKLFF.

This chain links TRBV2 with TRBJ2-1; TRBD1 matches 9 bases. V was clipped by 10 bases and J by 3 bases; unmatched bases: 10. Per the germline V gene, CDR1 is SNHLY and CDR2 is FYNNEI. The CDR3 has 15 amino acids. The CDR3 loop is CATTGGQGLYNEQFF. The CDR3 nucleotides are TGTGCCACCACCGGGGGACAGGGCCTCTACAATGAGCAGTTCTTC.

The rearrangement links TRBV6-5 to TRBJ1-1; D uncertain. Deletions cut 7 bases from V and 1 base from J, with 13 bases between. This CDR3 has 14 residues. Germline V gene data show CDR1 as MNHEY and CDR2 as SVGAGI. As DNA, the CDR3 is TGTGCCAGCAATGGCGGCGGTCGGAACACTGAAGCTTTCTTT. Translating gives CASNGGGRNTEAFF.

This clone occurred a few times. This sequence joins TRBV23-1 and TRBJ2-7; 12 bases map to TRBD1. TRBV23-1 is sorted into the ORF group, with uncertain function. J was trimmed by 5 bases and V by 4 bases; bases with no gene match: 9. This CDR3 spans 16 amino acids. Here the CDR3 reads CASSPTWDRGLDEQYF. The DNA of the CDR3 is TGCGCCAGCAGTCCCACCTGGGACAGGGGGCTCGACGAGCAGTACTTC.

The chain combines TRBV2 with TRBJ1-2; TRBD1 is a possible D gene (6 bases). Trimming removed 4 bases from V and 7 bases from J, with 13 bases in between. CDR1 is SNHLY, CDR2 FYNNEI, per germline. This CDR3 comprises 13 residues. CDR3 sequence: CASSGQEVSGYTF. The DNA of the CDR3 is TGTGCCAGCAGTGGACAGGAGGTATCTGGCTACACCTTC.

The genes are TRBV5-1 and TRBJ2-1, with D possibly matching TRBD1 (6 bases). Germline CDR1 and CDR2: SGHRS and YFSETQ. This CDR3 region has 14 residues. V lost 6 bases to trimming and J lost 4 bases, with 14 bases between them. CDR3 nucleotides: TGCGCCAGCACCCAGGGGCCGCCGTACAATGAGCAGTTCTTC. Its protein is CASTQGPPYNEQFF. Drawing the rest from reference TRBV5-1 and TRBJ2-1, the complete variable domain is KAGVTQTPRYLIKTRGQQVTLSCSPISGHRSVSWYQQTPGQGLQFLFEYFSETQRNKGNFPGRFSGRQFSNSRSEMNVSTLELGDSALYLCASTQGPPYNEQFFGPGTRLTVL.

The V and J genes are TRBV6-1 and TRBJ2-3, with 13 positions matching TRBD2. V dropped 6 bases and J dropped 4; count of bases not matched to a gene: 4. CDR1 MNHNS and CDR2 SASEGT come from the germline V gene. The CDR3 has 15 residues. CDR3 in DNA: TGTGCCAGCAGGGTACTAGCGGGAGGGCCAGATACGCAGTATTTT. It translates to CASRVLAGGPDTQYF.

This clone was found a few times. The chain couples TRBV6-6 to TRBJ1-1; possibly TRBD1 for D (5 bases). Trimming stripped 6 bases from V and 0 bases from J, with 11 bases between. Germline loops: CDR1 MNHNY, CDR2 SVGAGI (reference sequence). The CDR3 consists of 14 residues. The chain's CDR3 is CASRSGTLNTEAFF. CDR3 DNA sequence: TGTGCCAGCAGATCCGGGACTTTGAACACTGAAGCTTTCTTT.

The chain has TRBV19 and TRBJ1-4, with D possibly matching TRBD1 (5 bases). With 5 bases removed from V and 7 bases from J, the gap between germline ends came to 14 bases. This CDR3 contains 14 residues. Germline loops: CDR1 LNHDA, CDR2 SQIVND (reference sequence). DNA for the CDR3: TGTGCCAGTAGTTTGCTGGGGGGGAGTGAAAAACTGTTTTTT. This encodes CASSLLGGSEKLFF.

The V call is TRBV6-5, the J call TRBJ2-7; maybe TRBD1 (6 bases). Trimming shortened V by 5 bases and J by 6 bases, and 17 bases separated the two germline ends. Germline CDR1 reads MNHEY; CDR2 reads SVGAGI. This CDR3 has 14 amino acids. The CDR3, as DNA: TGTGCCAGCAGTCCACAGGGTTCTCCCCGCGAGCAGTACTTC. Its translation: CASSPQGSPREQYF.

J is TRBJ2-7 and V is TRBV4-3; a weak D match, TRBD1 (6 bases). V shed 0 bases and J shed 4 bases, with 25 bases lying between them. Per germline, CDR1 LGHNA and CDR2 YSLEER. There are 19 residues in the CDR3. The CDR3 sequence is CASSQEGEQGTSLNYEQYV. The CDR3 nucleotides are TGCGCCAGCAGCCAAGAGGGGGAACAGGGAACCTCTCTCAATTACGAGCAGTACGTC.

The chain couples TRBV6-5 to TRBJ2-3; 8 positions match TRBD2. Germline assignment: CDR1 MNHEY and CDR2 SVGAGI. CDR3 length equals 15 residues. The V and J ends lost 6 bases and 5 bases, in that order; junction bases with no gene match: 10. The CDR3 loop is CASRTPGLGRDTQYF. The CDR3 DNA reads TGTGCCAGCAGAACCCCGGGACTAGGGAGAGATACGCAGTATTTT.

The V and J genes are TRBV7-9 and TRBJ1-5; D ambiguous. Germline values: CDR1 SEHNR, CDR2 FQNEAQ (reference sequence). The CDR3 runs to 13 residues. The germline V and J ends were trimmed by 3 bases and 4 bases, with 7 bases remaining between them. CDR3 in amino acids: CASSFEWNQPQHF. CDR3 nucleotide sequence: TGTGCCAGCAGCTTTGAGTGGAATCAGCCCCAGCATTTT.